The sequence of this T cell receptor (beta chain) was determined in a study of cytomegalovirus exposure and HLA in healthy donors. Overall study findings and caveats: Sequencing depth across donors, presence/absence analyses assumed, was roughly uniform. Most TCR sequences were uncommon, yet certain public TCRs appeared in many donors. About 87% or about 30% of the time was how often most TCR beta V segments were productive, according to an earlier analysis.

Germline lookup yields CDR1 SGHAT and CDR2 FQNNGV. This CDR3 is 11 amino acids long. Trimming cost V 1 base and J 6 bases, with 4 bases left between them. Concerning this clone itself: What it binds is not known.

Amplification used 60 Vbeta primers and 13 Jbeta primers. Method: immunoSEQ multiplex PCR; TCRdb's copy keeps in-frame clones and lacks some. Its listing shows 110,000 to 150,000 clones. The chain has TRBV11-2 and TRBJ2-7; no clear D. The sequenced sample was PBMCs. The sequence derives from a male donor in good health and CMV-seronegative. Written as DNA, the CDR3 is TGTGCCAGCAGCTTAGTGGCCGAGCAGTACTTC. Translated, it gives CASSLVAEQYF.